This T cell receptor (beta chain) was documented in a study of graft-versus-host responses after intestinal transplantation (dated by TCRdb to 2020 to 2023). For the wider study: The transplants that recipients received were multivisceral, liver-intestinal, or isolated intestinal. A peak of at least 4% donor T cells among recipient peripheral blood mononuclear cells was the definition used for donor T cell macrochimerism. Rather than being sequenced by the commercial service, samples from three later patients were sequenced in-house on an Illumina MiSeq and processed with MiXCR. To identify alloreactive clones, pre-transplant mixed lymphocyte reaction products were sequenced and compared with unstimulated pre-transplant donor and recipient T cells. Of the roughly 26 intestinal transplant recipients enrolled in the cohort, one of whom was a retransplant, a few patients without pretransplant specimens were excluded. Bulk TCR-beta CDR3 sequencing was used to track graft-versus-host and host-versus-graft alloreactive T cell clones in the graft, circulation and bone marrow after intestinal transplantation. All recipients received anti-thymocyte globulin induction followed by maintenance tacrolimus and steroids for approximately 3 years.

The germline V gene yields MNHEY for CDR1 and SVGAGI for CDR2. The CDR3 extends over 15 residues, inclusive of both ends. The retained sequence is limited to the CDR3, 45 bases, with the frame set at the first base. V ends up 3 bases short and J 3 bases short, with an unmatched junction base count of 4. The study at large found these results: Peak levels of circulating GvH clones were associated with declines in HvG clones early after transplant. GvH clones were found in recipient bone marrow, and some of the GvH clones appeared earlier in ileal mucosa or blood, which is consistent with an intestinal mucosal origin. The conclusions were limited by the relatively low number and heterogeneity of the intestinal transplant patients. In the allografts of patients with donor T cell macrochimerism, GvH to HvG T cell clonal ratios were high.

Remarks on this clone: Its recognized antigen is unknown. A read error is likely, as this CDR3 ends without the conserved phenylalanine or tryptophan.

The method was the immunoSEQ multiplex PCR assay. For most patients, genomic DNA was isolated with the Qiagen DNeasy Blood and Tissue Kit and shipped frozen to Adaptive Biotechnologies for TCR sequencing. For most patients, high-throughput TCR-beta CDR3 sequencing of genomic DNA was performed by Adaptive Biotechnologies. The paper's data handling went like this. Adaptive's ImmunoSEQ software supplied the TCR sequencing data for 15 to 20 patients, while MiXCR and VDJtools were used to process a few other patients. To correct CD4 versus CD8 sorting errors, sequences present in both subsets at a frequency ratio below 5:1 were removed. CDR3 nucleotide sequences shared by donor and recipient were removed because the origin of these sequences could not be assigned. To count as alloreactive, a clone needed at least 2-fold expansion over unstimulated cells and a minimum CFSE-low frequency of 0.002% (template counts) or 0.001% (read counts). Clones were considered mappable if detected in sequenced pre-transplant spleen, lymph node, or MLR CFSE-low populations of the donor or recipient. Cumulative frequency of alloreactive clones was calculated as a percentage of all sequences weighted by copy number. The immuneACCESS repertoire file appears here via TCRdb, limited to in-frame rearrangements. These files lack a portion of the clones; in checked studies, under half of the deficit traces to unresolved V genes, and the cause of the others is not known. V and J calls and clone size are as listed in that table; D and trimming were resolved from the DNA. The sample table holds some 76,000 clones, of which 80% to 90% were seen once. The ten largest account for around 8.6% of the sample.

The intended sense of this specimen's time point label: cells obtained before transplantation from donor or recipient. CD3+CD4+ and CD3+CD8+ populations were FACS-sorted from unstimulated pre-transplant donor and recipient cells taken from spleen or lymph nodes. The sequence was obtained from a human donor who was the organ donor for an intestinal transplant. The chain employs TRBV6-5 and TRBJ1-1, with 10 middle bases fitting TRBD1. The specimen comprised unstimulated CD8+ T cells sorted from spleen or lymph node cells, sampled before transplant. In nucleotides, the sequence is TGTGCCAGCAGTTATCTTGGGACAGGGGACACTGAAGCTTTCCTT. This sequence encodes CASSYLGTGDTEAFL.